Reported below is one T cell receptor (beta chain). This sample stems from a study of blood T cell repertoires in COVID-19. Background on the study: From the United States, Italy and Spain came samples of acute and convalescent COVID-19.

Per the germline V gene, CDR1 is WNHNN and CDR2 is SYGVQD (reference sequence). The germline V and J ends were trimmed by 0 bases and 0 bases, with 14 bases remaining between them. The CDR3 contains 18 residues. Source study methods: For nucleated cells, counts were estimated from reference gene primer amplification. Some clones are missing from TCRdb's copy, which holds only in-frame ones; the method was immunoSEQ multiplex PCR. V and J calls and clone size are those listed in that table; D and trimming were worked out from the DNA. Altogether 250,000 or so clones are present, 83% being singletons, with the ten largest covering 5.5%.

V is TRBV10-1 and J is TRBJ2-2, with D uncertain. The specimen was peripheral blood. The sequence came from a human donor in a cohort sampled during active COVID-19. This CDR3 is CASSESTRPGSNTGELFF. The DNA for the CDR3 is TGCGCCAGCAGTGAGTCGACTCGTCCCGGATCGAACACCGGGGAGCTGTTTTTT.